The text below deals with one T cell receptor (beta chain). CD4+ cells were split into CD45RA+ naive and CD45RA-negative memory subsets. The data were obtained in a study of shared clonotypes between healthy human individuals. Produced via immunoSEQ multiplex PCR; TCRdb's table is partial and in-frame only. The table lists roughly 640,000 clones, about 97% of them singletons, with about 0.06% in the top ten. The CDR3 runs 15 residues. The V gene's germline CDR1 is LNHDA and CDR2 SQIVND (reference sequence). V lost 3 bases and J 2 bases, leaving 11 bases between the germline ends. The chain employs TRBV19 and TRBJ2-1; D gene unclear. This clonotype originated in a woman aged 25 to 45 in good health. Input material: naive CD4+ T cells sorted from blood. Subset indicated: CD45RA+ positively selected. The CDR3 protein is CASSIAYVPYNEQFF. CDR3 DNA: TGTGCCAGTAGTATCGCCTACGTACCCTACAATGAGCAGTTCTTC.